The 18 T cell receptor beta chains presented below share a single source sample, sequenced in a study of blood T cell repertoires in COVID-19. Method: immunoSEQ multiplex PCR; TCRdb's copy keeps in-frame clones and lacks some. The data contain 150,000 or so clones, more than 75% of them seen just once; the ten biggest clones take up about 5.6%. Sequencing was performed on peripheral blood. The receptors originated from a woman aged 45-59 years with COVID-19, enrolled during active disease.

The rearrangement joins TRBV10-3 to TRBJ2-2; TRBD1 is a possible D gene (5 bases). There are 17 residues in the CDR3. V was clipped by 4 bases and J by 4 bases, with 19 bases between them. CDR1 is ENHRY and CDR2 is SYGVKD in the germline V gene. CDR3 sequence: CAISGSLLGPGTGELFF. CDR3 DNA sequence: TGTGCCATCAGTGGGTCCCTATTGGGGCCGGGCACCGGGGAGCTGTTTTTT.

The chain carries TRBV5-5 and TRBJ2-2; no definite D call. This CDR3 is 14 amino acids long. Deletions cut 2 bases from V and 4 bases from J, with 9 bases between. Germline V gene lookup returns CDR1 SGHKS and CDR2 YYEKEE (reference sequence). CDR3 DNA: TGTGCCAGCAGCTTAATACTCGGCACCGGGGAGCTGTTTTTT. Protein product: CASSLILGTGELFF.

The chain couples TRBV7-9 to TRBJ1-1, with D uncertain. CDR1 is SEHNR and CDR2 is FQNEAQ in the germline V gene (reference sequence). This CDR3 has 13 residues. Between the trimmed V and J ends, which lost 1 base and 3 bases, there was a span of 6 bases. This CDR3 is CASSLVGDTEAFF. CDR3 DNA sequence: TGTGCCAGCAGCTTAGTTGGAGACACTGAAGCTTTCTTT.

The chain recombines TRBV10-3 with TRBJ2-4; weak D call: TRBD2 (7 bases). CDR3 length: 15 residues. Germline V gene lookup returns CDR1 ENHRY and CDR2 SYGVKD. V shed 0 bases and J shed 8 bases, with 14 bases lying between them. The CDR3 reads CAISESGGADYIQYF. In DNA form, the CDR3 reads TGTGCCATCAGTGAGTCTGGGGGGGCCGATTACATTCAGTACTTC.

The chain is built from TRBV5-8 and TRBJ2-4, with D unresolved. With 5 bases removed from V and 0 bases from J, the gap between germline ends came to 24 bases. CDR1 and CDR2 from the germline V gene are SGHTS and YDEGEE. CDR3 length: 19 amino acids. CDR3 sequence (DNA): TGTGCCAGCAGTCACCCCCCCATATGGGCCAGTGAAGCCAAAAACATTCAGTACTTC. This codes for CASSHPPIWASEAKNIQYF.

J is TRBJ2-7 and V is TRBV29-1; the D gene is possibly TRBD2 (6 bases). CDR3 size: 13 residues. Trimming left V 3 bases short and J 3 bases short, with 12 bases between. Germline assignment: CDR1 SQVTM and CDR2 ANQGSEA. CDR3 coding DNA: TGCAGCGTTGAGTCCGGGGGAAACTACGAGCAGTACTTC. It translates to CSVESGGNYEQYF.

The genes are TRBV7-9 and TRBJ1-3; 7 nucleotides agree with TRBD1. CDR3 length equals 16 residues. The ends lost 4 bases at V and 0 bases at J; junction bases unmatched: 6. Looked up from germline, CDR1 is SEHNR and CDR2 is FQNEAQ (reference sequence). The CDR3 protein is CASSSRGQSSGNTIYF. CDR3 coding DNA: TGTGCCAGCAGCTCACGGGGACAGAGCTCTGGAAACACCATATATTTT.

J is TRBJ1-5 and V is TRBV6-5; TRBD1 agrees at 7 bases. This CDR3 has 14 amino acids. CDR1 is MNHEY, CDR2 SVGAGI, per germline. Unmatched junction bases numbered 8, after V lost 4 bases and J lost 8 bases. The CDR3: CASSSQGSREPQHF. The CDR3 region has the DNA TGTGCCAGCAGTTCACAGGGGTCAAGGGAGCCCCAGCATTTT.

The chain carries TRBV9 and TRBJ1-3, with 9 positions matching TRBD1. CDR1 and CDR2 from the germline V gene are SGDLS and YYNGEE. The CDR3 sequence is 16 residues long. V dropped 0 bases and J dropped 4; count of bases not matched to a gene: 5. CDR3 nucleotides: TGTGCCAGCAGCGTAGCTGGGACAGGGATAGGAAACACCATATATTTT. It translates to CASSVAGTGIGNTIYF.

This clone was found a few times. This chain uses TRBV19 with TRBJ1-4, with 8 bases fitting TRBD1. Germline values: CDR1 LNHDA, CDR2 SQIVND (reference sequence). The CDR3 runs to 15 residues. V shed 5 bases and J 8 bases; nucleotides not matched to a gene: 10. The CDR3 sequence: CASSARDRRWEKLFF. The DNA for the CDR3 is TGTGCCAGTAGTGCCCGGGACAGGAGATGGGAAAAACTGTTTTTT. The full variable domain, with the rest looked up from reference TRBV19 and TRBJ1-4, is DGGITQSPKYLFRKEGQNVTLSCEQNLNHDAMYWYRQDPGQGLRLIYYSQIVNDFQKGDIAEGYSVSREKKESFPLTVTSAQKNPTAFYLCASSARDRRWEKLFFGSGTQLSVL.

CDR3 sequence: CSVGGQAIGYTF. CDR3 nucleotides: TGCAGCGTTGGGGGACAGGCTATAGGCTACACCTTC. The chain links TRBV29-1 to TRBJ1-2; 8 nucleotides line up with TRBD1. V lost 4 bases and J lost 8; bases outside the gene matches: 6. The CDR3 has 12 residues. Germline CDR1 reads SQVTM; CDR2 reads ANQGSEA.

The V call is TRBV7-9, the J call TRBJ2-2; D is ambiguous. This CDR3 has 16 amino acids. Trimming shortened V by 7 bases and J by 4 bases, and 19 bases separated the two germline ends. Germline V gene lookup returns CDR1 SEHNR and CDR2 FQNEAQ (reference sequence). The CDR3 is CASTPPGIGATGELFF. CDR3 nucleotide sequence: TGTGCCAGCACCCCCCCCGGAATCGGAGCCACCGGGGAGCTGTTTTTT.

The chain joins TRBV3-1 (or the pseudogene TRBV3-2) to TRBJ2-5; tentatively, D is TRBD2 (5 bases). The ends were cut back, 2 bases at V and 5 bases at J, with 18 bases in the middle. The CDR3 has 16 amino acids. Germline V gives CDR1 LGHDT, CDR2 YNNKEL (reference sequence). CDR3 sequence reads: CASSQLNLASRETQYF. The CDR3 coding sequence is TGTGCCAGCAGCCAACTTAATTTGGCTAGCCGGGAGACCCAGTACTTC.

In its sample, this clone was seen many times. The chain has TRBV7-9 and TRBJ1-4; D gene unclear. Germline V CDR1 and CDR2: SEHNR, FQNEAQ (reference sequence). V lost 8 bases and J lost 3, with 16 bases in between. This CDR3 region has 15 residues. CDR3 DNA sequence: TGTGCCAGCGACCCCCCCATCACAGCTAATGAAAAACTGTTTTTT. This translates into CASDPPITANEKLFF.

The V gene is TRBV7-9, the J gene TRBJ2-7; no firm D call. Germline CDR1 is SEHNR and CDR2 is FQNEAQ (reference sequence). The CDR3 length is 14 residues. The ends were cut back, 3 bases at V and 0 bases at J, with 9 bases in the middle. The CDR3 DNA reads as TGTGCCAGCAGCTTTACAGCCAGCTCCTACGAGCAGTACTTC. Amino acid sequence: CASSFTASSYEQYF.

The CDR3 protein is CASSSPTGGRETQYF. CDR3 DNA: TGTGCCAGCAGTTCCCCCACAGGGGGCAGGGAGACCCAGTACTTC. The chain recombines TRBV27 with TRBJ2-5; 9 bases match TRBD1. CDR3 length equals 15 residues. Germline values: CDR1 MNHEY, CDR2 SMNVEV (reference sequence). V was pared by 4 bases and J by 5 bases, with 8 bases of the junction left unmatched.

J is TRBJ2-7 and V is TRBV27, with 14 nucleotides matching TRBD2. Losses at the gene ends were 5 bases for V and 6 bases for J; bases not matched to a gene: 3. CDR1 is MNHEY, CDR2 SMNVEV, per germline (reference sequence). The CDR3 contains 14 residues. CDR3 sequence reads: CASSAGLAGAEQYF. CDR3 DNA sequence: TGTGCCAGCAGTGCGGGACTAGCGGGGGCCGAGCAGTACTTC.

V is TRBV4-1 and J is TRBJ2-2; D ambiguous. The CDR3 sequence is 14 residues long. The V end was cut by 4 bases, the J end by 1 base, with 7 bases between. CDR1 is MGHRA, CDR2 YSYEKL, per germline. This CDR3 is CASSPSGNTGELFF. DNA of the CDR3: TGCGCCAGCAGCCCTTCGGGGAACACCGGGGAGCTGTTTTTT.